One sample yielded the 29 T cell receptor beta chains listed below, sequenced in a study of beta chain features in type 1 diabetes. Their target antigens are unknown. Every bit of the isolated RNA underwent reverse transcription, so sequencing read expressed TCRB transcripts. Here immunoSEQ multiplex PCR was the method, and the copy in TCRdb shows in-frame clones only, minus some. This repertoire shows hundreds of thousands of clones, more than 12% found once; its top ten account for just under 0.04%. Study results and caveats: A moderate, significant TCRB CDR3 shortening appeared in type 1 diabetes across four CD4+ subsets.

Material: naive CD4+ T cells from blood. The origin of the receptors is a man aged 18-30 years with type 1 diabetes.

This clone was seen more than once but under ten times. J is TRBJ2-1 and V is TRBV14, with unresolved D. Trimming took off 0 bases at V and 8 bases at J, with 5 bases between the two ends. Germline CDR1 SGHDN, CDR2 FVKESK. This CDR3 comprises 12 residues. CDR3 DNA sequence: TGTGCCAGCAGCCAAGATCGAGATGAGCAGTTCTTC. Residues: CASSQDRDEQFF.

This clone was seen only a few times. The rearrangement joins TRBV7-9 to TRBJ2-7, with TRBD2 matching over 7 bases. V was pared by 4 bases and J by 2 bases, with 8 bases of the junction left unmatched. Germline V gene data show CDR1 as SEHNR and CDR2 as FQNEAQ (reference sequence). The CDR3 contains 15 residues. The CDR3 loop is CASSSLGGSPYEQYF. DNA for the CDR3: TGTGCCAGCAGCTCTTTGGGAGGGTCCCCCTACGAGCAGTACTTC.

CDR3 bases: TGCGCCAGCAGCTTAGAGGGGGCCACAGAGACCCAGTACTTC. As protein: CASSLEGATETQYF. The chain carries TRBV5-1 and TRBJ2-5; 7 positions agree with TRBD1. V gave up 2 bases and J gave up 4 bases; unmatched junction bases: 5. The CDR3 is 14 residues long. Germline CDR1 and CDR2: SGHRS and YFSETQ. The whole variable domain, filled in from reference TRBV5-1 and TRBJ2-5, reads KAGVTQTPRYLIKTRGQQVTLSCSPISGHRSVSWYQQTPGQGLQFLFEYFSETQRNKGNFPGRFSGRQFSNSRSEMNVSTLELGDSALYLCASSLEGATETQYFGPGTRLLVL.

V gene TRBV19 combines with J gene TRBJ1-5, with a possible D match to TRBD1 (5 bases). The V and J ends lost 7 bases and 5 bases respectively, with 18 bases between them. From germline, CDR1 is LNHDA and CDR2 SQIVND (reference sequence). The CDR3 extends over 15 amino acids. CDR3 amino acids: CASTSSGRGDQPQHF. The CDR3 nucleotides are TGTGCCAGTACCTCCTCAGGAAGGGGCGATCAGCCCCAGCATTTT. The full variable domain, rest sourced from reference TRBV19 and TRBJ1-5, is DGGITQSPKYLFRKEGQNVTLSCEQNLNHDAMYWYRQDPGQGLRLIYYSQIVNDFQKGDIAEGYSVSREKKESFPLTVTSAQKNPTAFYLCASTSSGRGDQPQHFGDGTRLSIL.

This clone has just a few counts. Here the CDR3 DNA reads TGTGCCTCTCCCGACCGGGACAGGGCTAACTATGGCTACACCTTC. It codes for CASPDRDRANYGYTF. The rearrangement joins TRBV30 to TRBJ1-2; 9 bases fit TRBD1. Germline V CDR1 and CDR2: GTSNPN, SVGIG (reference sequence). This CDR3 has 15 residues. The ends lost 7 bases at V and 0 bases at J; junction bases unmatched: 9.

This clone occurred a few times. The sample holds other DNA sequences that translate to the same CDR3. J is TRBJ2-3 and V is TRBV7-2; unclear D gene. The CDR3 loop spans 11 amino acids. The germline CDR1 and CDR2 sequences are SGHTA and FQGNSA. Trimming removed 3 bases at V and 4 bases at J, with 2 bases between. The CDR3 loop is CASSFSDTQYF. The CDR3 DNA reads TGTGCCAGCAGCTTTTCAGATACGCAGTATTTT.

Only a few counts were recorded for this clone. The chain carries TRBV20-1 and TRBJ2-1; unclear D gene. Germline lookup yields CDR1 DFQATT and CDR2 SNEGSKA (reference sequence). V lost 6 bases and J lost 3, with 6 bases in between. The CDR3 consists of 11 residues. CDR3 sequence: CSAPFYNEQFF. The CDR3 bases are TGCAGTGCCCCCTTCTACAATGAGCAGTTCTTC.

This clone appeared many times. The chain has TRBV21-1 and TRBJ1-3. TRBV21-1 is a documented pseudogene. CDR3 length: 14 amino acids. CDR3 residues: CASSKEGPGNTIYF. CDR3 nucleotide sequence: TGTGCCAGCAGCAAGGAAGGGCCTGGAAACACCATATATTTT.

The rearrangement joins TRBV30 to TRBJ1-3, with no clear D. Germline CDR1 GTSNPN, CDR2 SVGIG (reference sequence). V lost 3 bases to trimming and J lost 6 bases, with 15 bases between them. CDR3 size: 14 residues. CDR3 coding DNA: TGTGCCTGGAGACGGAACCTTGGTGTAAACACCATATATTTT. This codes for CAWRRNLGVNTIYF.

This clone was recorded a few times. The DNA for the CDR3 is TGTGCCAGTACCCCCTGGGGGTCTCCTTCCTACAATGAGCAGTTCTTC. Translating gives CASTPWGSPSYNEQFF. The rearrangement uses TRBV19 and TRBJ2-1, with D possibly called TRBD1 or TRBD2 (5 bases each). CDR3 length equals 16 residues. The V gene lost 7 bases and the J gene lost 1 base, with 17 bases spanning the gap. CDR1 and CDR2 (germline): LNHDA, SQIVND (reference sequence). The whole variable domain, filled in from reference TRBV19 and TRBJ2-1, reads DGGITQSPKYLFRKEGQNVTLSCEQNLNHDAMYWYRQDPGQGLRLIYYSQIVNDFQKGDIAEGYSVSREKKESFPLTVTSAQKNPTAFYLCASTPWGSPSYNEQFFGPGTRLTVL.

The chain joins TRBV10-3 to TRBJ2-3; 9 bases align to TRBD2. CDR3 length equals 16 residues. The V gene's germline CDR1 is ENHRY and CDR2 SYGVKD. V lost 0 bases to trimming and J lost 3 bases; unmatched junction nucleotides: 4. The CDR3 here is CAISESLAGATDTQYF. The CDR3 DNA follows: TGTGCCATCAGTGAGTCCTTAGCGGGAGCTACAGATACGCAGTATTTT.

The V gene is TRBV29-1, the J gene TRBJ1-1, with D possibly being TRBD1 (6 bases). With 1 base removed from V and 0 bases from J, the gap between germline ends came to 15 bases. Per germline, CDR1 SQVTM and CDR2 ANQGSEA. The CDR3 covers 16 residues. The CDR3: CSVEAEGRGLNTEAFF. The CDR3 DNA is TGCAGCGTTGAAGCCGAGGGCAGGGGATTGAACACTGAAGCTTTCTTT.

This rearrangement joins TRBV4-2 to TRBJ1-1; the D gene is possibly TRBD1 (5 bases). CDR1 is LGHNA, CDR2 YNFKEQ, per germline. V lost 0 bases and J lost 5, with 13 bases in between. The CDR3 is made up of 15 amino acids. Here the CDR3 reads CASSQDMAGWTEAFF. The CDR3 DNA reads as TGTGCCAGCAGCCAAGATATGGCAGGGTGGACTGAAGCTTTCTTT.

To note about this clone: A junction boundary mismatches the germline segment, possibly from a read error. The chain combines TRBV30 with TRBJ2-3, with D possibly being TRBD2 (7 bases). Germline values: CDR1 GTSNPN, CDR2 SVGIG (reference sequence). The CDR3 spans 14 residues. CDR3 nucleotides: TGTGCCTGGAGTACCGGGGGGCAGACAGATGCGCAGTATTTT. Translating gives CAWSTGGQTDAQYF.

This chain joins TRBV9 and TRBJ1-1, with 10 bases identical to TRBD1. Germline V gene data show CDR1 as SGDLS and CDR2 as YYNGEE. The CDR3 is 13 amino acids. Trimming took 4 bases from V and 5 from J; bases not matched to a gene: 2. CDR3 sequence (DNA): TGTGCCAGCAGCAAGGACAGGGGGACTGAAGCTTTCTTT. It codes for CASSKDRGTEAFF.

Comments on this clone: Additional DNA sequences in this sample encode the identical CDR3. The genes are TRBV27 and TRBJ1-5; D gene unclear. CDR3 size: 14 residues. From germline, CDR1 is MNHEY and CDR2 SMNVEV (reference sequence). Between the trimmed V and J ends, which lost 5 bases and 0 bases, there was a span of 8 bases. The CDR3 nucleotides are TGTGCCAGCAGTCGTCTGGGTAGCAATCAGCCCCAGCATTTT. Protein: CASSRLGSNQPQHF.

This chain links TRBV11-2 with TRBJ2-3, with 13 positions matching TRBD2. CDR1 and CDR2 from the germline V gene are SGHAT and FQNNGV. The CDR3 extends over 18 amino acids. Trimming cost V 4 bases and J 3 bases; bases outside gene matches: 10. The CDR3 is CASSSTLGTSGVTDTQYF. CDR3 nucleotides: TGTGCCAGCAGCTCAACCTTGGGGACTAGCGGGGTAACAGATACGCAGTATTTT.

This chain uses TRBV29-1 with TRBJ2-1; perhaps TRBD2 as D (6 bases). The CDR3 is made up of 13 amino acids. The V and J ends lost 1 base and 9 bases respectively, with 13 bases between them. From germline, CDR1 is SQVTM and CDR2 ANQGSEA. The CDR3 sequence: CSVEAGVWGEQFF. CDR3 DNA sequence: TGCAGCGTTGAAGCGGGAGTTTGGGGTGAGCAGTTCTTC.

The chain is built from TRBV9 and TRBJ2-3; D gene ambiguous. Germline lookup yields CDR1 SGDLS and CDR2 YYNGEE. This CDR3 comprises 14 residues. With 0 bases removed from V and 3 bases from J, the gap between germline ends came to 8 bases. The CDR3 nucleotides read TGTGCCAGCAGCGTAGGAACTGCAACAGATACGCAGTATTTT. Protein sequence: CASSVGTATDTQYF.

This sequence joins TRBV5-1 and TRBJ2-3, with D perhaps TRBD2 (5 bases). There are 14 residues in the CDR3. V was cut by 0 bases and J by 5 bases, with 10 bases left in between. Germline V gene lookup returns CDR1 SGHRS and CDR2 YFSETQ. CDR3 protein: CASSLGLREDTQYF. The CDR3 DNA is TGCGCCAGCAGCTTGGGGCTCCGGGAAGATACGCAGTATTTT.

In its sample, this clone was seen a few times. CDR3 loop: CASSLLNRAAPRETQYF. CDR3 coding DNA: TGTGCCAGCAGCTTATTGAATCGAGCGGCCCCTCGGGAGACCCAGTACTTC. The chain uses TRBV7-6 and TRBJ2-5, with D perhaps TRBD2 (5 bases). V gave up 2 bases and J gave up 5 bases, with 21 bases separating them. The CDR3 covers 17 residues. The V gene's germline CDR1 is SGHVS and CDR2 FNYEAQ.

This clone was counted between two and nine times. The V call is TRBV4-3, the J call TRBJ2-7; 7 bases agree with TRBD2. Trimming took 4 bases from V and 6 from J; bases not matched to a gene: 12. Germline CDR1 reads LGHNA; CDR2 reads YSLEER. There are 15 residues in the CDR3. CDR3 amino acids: CASSPESRGGLEQYF. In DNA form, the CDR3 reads TGCGCCAGCAGCCCGGAATCCCGGGGAGGGCTCGAGCAGTACTTC.

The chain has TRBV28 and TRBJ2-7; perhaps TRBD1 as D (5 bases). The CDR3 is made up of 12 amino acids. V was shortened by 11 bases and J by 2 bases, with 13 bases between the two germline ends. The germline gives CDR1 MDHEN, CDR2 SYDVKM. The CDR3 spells CASDQGAYEQYF. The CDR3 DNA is TGTGCCTCGGACCAGGGTGCCTACGAGCAGTACTTC.

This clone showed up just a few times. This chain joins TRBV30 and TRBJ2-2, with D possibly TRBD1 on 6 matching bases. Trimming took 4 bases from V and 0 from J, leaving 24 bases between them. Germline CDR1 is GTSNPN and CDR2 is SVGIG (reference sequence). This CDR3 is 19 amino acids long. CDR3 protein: CAWTKQAGEIGPNTGELFF. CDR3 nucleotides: TGTGCCTGGACCAAGCAAGCAGGGGAAATTGGGCCGAACACCGGGGAGCTGTTTTTT.

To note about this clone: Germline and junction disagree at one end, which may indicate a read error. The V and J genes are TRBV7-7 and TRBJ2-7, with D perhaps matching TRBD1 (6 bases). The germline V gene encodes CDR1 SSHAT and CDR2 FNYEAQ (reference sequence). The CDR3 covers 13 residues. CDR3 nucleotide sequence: TGTGCTAGCAGCTGTCTCCAGGGGTACGAGCAGTACTTC. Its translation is CASSCLQGYEQYF.

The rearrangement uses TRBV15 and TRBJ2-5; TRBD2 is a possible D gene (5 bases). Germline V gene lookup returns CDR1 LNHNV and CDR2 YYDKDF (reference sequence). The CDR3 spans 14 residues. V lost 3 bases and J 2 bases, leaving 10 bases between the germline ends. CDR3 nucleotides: TGTGCCACCAGCAGCCCTGGACTTCAAGAGACCCAGTACTTC. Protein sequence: CATSSPGLQETQYF.

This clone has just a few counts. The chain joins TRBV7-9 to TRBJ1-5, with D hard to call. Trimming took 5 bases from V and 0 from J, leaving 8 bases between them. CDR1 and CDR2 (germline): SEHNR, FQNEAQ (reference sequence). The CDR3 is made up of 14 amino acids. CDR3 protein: CASSPRYSNQPQHF. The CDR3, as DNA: TGTGCCAGCAGCCCCCGTTATAGCAATCAGCCCCAGCATTTT.

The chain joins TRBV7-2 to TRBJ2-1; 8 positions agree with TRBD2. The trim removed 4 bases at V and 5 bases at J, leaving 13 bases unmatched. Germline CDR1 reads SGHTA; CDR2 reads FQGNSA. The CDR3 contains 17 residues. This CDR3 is CASSSFRTSPLDNEQFF. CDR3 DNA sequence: TGTGCCAGCAGCTCGTTTCGGACTAGCCCACTAGACAATGAGCAGTTCTTC.

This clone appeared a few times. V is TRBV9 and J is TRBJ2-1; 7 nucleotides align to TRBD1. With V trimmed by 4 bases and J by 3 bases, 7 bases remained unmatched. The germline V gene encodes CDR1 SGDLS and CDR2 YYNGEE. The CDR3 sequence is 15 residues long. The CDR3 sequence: CASSPRAGGYNEQFF. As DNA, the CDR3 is TGTGCCAGCAGCCCCCGAGCAGGGGGCTACAATGAGCAGTTCTTC.